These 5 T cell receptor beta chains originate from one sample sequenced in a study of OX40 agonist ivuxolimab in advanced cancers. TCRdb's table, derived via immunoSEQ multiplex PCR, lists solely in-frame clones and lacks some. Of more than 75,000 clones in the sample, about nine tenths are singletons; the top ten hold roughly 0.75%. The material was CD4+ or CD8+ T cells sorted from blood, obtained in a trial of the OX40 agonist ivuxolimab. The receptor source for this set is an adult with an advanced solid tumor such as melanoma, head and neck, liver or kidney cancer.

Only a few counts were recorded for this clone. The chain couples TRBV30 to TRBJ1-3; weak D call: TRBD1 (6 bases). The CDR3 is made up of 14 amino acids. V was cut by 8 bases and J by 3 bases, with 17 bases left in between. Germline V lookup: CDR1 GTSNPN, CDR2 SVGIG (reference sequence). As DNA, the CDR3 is TGTGCCGGGAAGCAACAGGGAGGTGGAAACACCATATATTTT. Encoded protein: CAGKQQGGGNTIYF. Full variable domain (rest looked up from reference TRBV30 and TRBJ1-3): SQTIHQWPATLVQPVGSPLSLECTVEGTSNPNLYWYRQAAGRGLQLLFYSVGIGQISSEVPQNLSASRPQDRQFILSSKKLLLSDSGFYLCAGKQQGGGNTIYFGEGSWLTVV.

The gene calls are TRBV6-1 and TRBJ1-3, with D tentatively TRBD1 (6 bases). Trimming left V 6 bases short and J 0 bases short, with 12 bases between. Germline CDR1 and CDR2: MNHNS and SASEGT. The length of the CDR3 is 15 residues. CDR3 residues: CASRQGHFSGNTIYF. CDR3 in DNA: TGTGCCAGCAGACAGGGTCACTTCTCTGGAAACACCATATATTTT.

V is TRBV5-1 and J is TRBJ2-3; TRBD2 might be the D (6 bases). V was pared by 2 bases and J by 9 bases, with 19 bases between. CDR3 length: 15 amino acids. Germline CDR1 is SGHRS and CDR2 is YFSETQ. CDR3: CASSFRLGTSDTQYF. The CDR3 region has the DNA TGCGCCAGCAGCTTTCGTCTCGGGACTTCCGACACGCAGTATTTT. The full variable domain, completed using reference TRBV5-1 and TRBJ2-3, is KAGVTQTPRYLIKTRGQQVTLSCSPISGHRSVSWYQQTPGQGLQFLFEYFSETQRNKGNFPGRFSGRQFSNSRSEMNVSTLELGDSALYLCASSFRLGTSDTQYFGPGTRLTVL.

CDR3 sequence (DNA): TGTGCCATCAGTGATCCGGGACAGGGATTTGAGACCCAGTACTTC. It encodes CAISDPGQGFETQYF. V gene TRBV10-3 combines with J gene TRBJ2-5; 9 bases line up with TRBD1. CDR1 is ENHRY, CDR2 SYGVKD, per germline. This CDR3 spans 15 amino acids. V lost 3 bases to trimming and J lost 5 bases; unmatched junction nucleotides: 7.

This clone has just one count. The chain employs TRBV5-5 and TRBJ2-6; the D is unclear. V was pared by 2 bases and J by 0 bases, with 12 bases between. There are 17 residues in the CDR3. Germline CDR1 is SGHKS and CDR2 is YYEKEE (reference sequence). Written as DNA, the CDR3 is TGTGCCAGCAGCTTACCACTCATTTCCTCTGGGGCCAACGTCCTGACTTTC. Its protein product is CASSLPLISSGANVLTF.